The clone carrying this T cell receptor (beta chain) was counted only a few times. The antigen is undetermined. Each CDR3 protein gets one entry after TCRdb re-called the 5' RACE reads with MiXCR. The sample has 75,000 to 95,000 distinct CDR3 sequences, roughly 15% seen once. The CDR3 is 15 residues long. Germline lookup yields CDR1 SGHAT and CDR2 FQNNGV. V lost 5 bases and J lost 4, with 18 bases in between. This entry comes from a study of early T cells in non-severe SARS-CoV-2 infection. Overall study: Unpaired chains resulted from sequencing bulk RNA of unsorted whole blood.

Broader study findings: Matches to VDJdb favored anti-spike CD8 responses and missed private and CD4 specificities.

The sample consisted of whole blood, taken at baseline. The chain joins TRBV11-2 to TRBJ2-7; D is ambiguous. This clonotype was obtained from an adult who was a healthcare worker with PCR-confirmed SARS-CoV-2 infection or an uninfected control (not recorded which). This chain's CDR3 is CASSPIPTDQYEQYF. Here the CDR3 DNA reads TGTGCCAGCAGCCCGATACCAACCGACCAATACGAGCAGTACTTC. Full variable domain (outside the CDR3, taken from reference TRBV11-2 and TRBJ2-7): EAGVAQSPRYKIIEKRQSVAFWCNPISGHATLYWYQQILGQGPKLLIQFQNNGVVDDSQLPKDRFSAERLKGVDSTLKIQPAKLEDSAVYLCASSPIPTDQYEQYFGPGTRLTVT.